This T cell receptor (beta chain) derives from a study of shared clonotypes between healthy human individuals. Study-wide findings and caveats: Enrolling few donors narrowed the genetic and exposure-history diversity that was represented. Naive subsets typically showed greater estimated richness than memory subsets.

Data came from immunoSEQ multiplex PCR; TCRdb stores just in-frame clones and leaves some out. Here the sample spans about 2.4 million clones, roughly 93% being singletons. Germline V lookup: CDR1 SGHKS, CDR2 YYEKEE (reference sequence). With V trimmed by 2 bases and J by 2 bases, 6 bases remained unmatched. The CDR3 runs 17 residues. Comments on this clone: The antigen is unknown.

This clonotype was sampled from a man between 18 and 29 years old in good health. Some clones in this sample may be carry-over from other donors' samples. The chain uses TRBV5-5 and TRBJ2-7, with 14 bases aligning to TRBD2. The specimen sequenced was naive CD4+ T cells from PBMCs. Subset here: CD45RA+ positively selected. CDR3 residues: CASSFGTSGSSTYEQYF. The CDR3, as DNA: TGTGCCAGCAGCTTCGGGACTAGCGGGAGTTCGACCTACGAGCAGTACTTC. The whole variable domain, filled in from reference TRBV5-5 and TRBJ2-7, reads DAGVTQSPTHLIKTRGQQVTLRCSPISGHKSVSWYQQVLGQGPQFIFQYYEKEERGRGNFPDRFSARQFPNYSSELNVNALLLGDSALYLCASSFGTSGSSTYEQYFGPGTRLTVT.